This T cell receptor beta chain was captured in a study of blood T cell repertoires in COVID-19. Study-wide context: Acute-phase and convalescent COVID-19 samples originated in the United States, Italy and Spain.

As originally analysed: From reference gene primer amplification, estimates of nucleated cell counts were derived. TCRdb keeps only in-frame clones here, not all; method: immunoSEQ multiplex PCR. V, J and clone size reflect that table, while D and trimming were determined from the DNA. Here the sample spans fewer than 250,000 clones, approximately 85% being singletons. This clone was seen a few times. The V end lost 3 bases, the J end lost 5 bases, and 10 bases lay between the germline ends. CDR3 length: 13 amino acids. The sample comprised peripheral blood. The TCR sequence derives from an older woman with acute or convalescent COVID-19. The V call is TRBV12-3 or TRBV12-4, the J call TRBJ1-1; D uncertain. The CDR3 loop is CASSFSQLTEAFF. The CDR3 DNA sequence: TGTGCCAGCAGTTTTAGCCAGCTTACTGAAGCTTTCTTT.